Below, one T cell receptor beta chain is given with its context. Its specific antigen is unknown. The record has no base qualities; no much larger clone is one base away. Inclusion was restricted to participants for whom at least one PBMC sample before ART initiation and at least two post-ART samples were available. Every participant with HIV received treatment in the United States of America. Cryopreserved samples of about 0.95-11 million PBMC were thawed and washed before DNA extraction. At the time of the earliest PBMC sample, participants with HIV were aged between roughly 20 and 60 years. Each participant contributed PBMC samples from 1-4 timepoints before ART initiation and 2-8 timepoints after ART initiation, with a median of 7 samples. Serial HIV viral load, CD4+ T-cell count, ART history and demographic data were obtained for every participant. A Qiagen kit on a QIAcube was used to extract genomic DNA from unsorted PBMC, with samples processed in batches of 12.

The immunoSEQ hsTCRB v3.0 assay was used at survey level resolution to sequence the TRB variable region. The targeted TRB sequencing depth was roughly 35,000-50,000 T-cell genomes per sample. An Illumina MiSeq with a v3 150-cycle kit was used to sequence the pooled TRB libraries. Per the original workflow: Repertoire analysis was run in R within a reproducible Nextflow workflow that covered QC, data transformation and analysis. LymphoSeq2, an R package for AIRR-Seq data exploration, was used to implement custom analyses. After excluding a few samples that yielded fewer than 5000 total TRB sequences, 150 to 200 HIV repertoires remained for analysis. Among the approximately 190 retained HIV repertoires, about 57 were collected before ART initiation and around 130 after ART initiation. Repertoires were downsampled to 5000 TRB nucleotide sequences, with summary statistics averaged over 100 downsampling iterations. TRB sequences were retained for analysis only if CDR3 regions of at least seven amino acids were present. Two measures captured diversity: a Shannon entropy-derived clonality score and the Gini coefficient. Repertoire networks linked the top 5000 CDR3 amino acid sequences whenever two sequences differed by an edit distance of one. Antigen specificity groups and MHC restriction were predicted for TRB CDR3 amino acid sequences with GLIPH2. To flag known CMV, EBV, HIV or tissue antigen associations, CDR3 amino acid sequences were matched against VDJdb and McPAS-TCR. Pre-ART, post-ART and control groups were compared with Wilcoxon signed-rank tests and Holm-Bonferroni correction. Not all clones reach the TCRdb copy of this immuneACCESS table, which keeps in-frame sequences only. Checked studies attribute under half of the gap to unresolved V genes and leave the rest unexplained. The V and J calls and clone size were taken over from that table, and D and trimming were inferred from the DNA. The sample table shows tens of thousands of clones, and around three quarters are seen once. Clones ranked in the top ten supply about 11% of the sample.

These data originate in a study of long-term antiretroviral therapy in people with HIV (dated by TCRdb to 2022 to 2024). About the full investigation: The earliest samples were collected approximately a decade before the 2015 WHO recommendation for immediate ART, a period when ART was typically delayed until CD4 counts fell. The cohort contributed roughly 200 cryopreserved PBMC samples from 30 adults with confirmed HIV infection, collected serially over a mean of approximately 6 years (range 1-12). No cross-contamination during QIAcube processing was seen in test extractions of a monoclonal T-cell line run alongside about 33 polyclonal samples. About a third of the roughly 30 participants with HIV were female. Whether ART initiation and durable HIV suppression were associated with changes in peripheral blood TRB repertoire composition and diversity was tested in a retrospective serial study.

Study-level results and caveats: Because pre-ART samples had limited cell numbers, profiling was done on unsorted PBMC rather than on sorted CD4+ and CD8+ T cells. Inferences about post-ART repertoire changes were limited because no data were available on ART adherence, viral resistance or therapy changes. Expanded TRB clones identified before ART initiation dominated the repertoire at all time points, although this dominance fluctuated and declined in many PLHIV after ART. The samples span the years 2004 to 2017, and the ART regimens used at that time may not be as effective as current regimens. A significant increase in TRB diversity was found to be associated with ART initiation, although TRB diversity was observed to remain significantly below that of transplant donor controls even after long-term ART. Compared with controls, HIV repertoires had narrower CDR3 length ranges, and the network structure pointed to an antigen-experienced repertoire that shifted only slightly toward naive after ART. Limited PBMC availability meant only the TCR beta chain was sequenced, without alpha chain pairing.

The sequence derives from a woman in her thirties or forties with HIV. The specimen was unsorted PBMCs, collected 1.1 years before starting antiretroviral therapy.

The CDR3 loop reads CASAPGISTDTQYF. The nucleotides read TGTGCCAGTGCCCCGGGGATATCCACAGATACGCAGTATTTT. The chain is made from TRBV2 and TRBJ2-3; TRBD2 might be the D gene, on 5 matching bases. The CDR3 goes from the cysteine to the phenylalanine over 14 residues. Only CDR3 DNA is held: 42 bases, read in frame from base 1. The germline V gene gives CDR1 as SNHLY and CDR2 as FYNNEI. V sheds 9 bases and J sheds 2 bases, leaving 15 bases between their ends.